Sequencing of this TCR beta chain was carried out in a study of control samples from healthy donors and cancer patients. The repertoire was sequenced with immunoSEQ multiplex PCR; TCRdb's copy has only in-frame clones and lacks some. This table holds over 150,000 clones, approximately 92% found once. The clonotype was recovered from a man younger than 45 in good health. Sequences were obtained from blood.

In DNA form, the CDR3 reads TGTGCCAGCAGTTTGGCCGGGGCCTACGAGCAGTACTTC. The encoded protein is CASSLAGAYEQYF. J is TRBJ2-7 and V is TRBV6-5, with a possible D match to TRBD2 (5 bases). The CDR3 is made up of 13 amino acids. In germline, CDR1 is MNHEY, CDR2 SVGAGI. The V end lost 4 bases, the J end lost 2 bases, and 9 bases lay between the germline ends.